The T cell receptor beta chain under discussion was sequenced for a study of shared clonotypes between healthy human individuals. Whole-study results and caveats: Generally, naive subsets (rather than memory subsets) showed larger estimated richness.

Germline V gene data show CDR1 as SGHVS and CDR2 as FQNEAQ. The CDR3 extends over 15 amino acids. The trim removed 10 bases at V and 0 bases at J, leaving 11 bases unmatched. Libraries were prepared by immunoSEQ multiplex PCR; TCRdb keeps only in-frame clonotypes and omits some of them. Of over 1.5 million clones in the sample, around 98% were seen once. Regarding this clone: Antigen unknown.

This chain links TRBV7-8 with TRBJ2-5; 7 nucleotides agree with TRBD1. The TCR comes from a man aged 30 to 39 in good health. Material for sequencing was naive CD4+ T cells sorted from blood. Subset reported: CD45RA+ positively selected. The CDR3, as DNA: TGTGCCACCAATATGGACAGGAATTACCAAGAGACCCAGTACTTC. This codes for CATNMDRNYQETQYF.